The T cell receptor beta chain under discussion was sequenced for a study of T cell changes during pregnancy in multiple sclerosis. The repertoire was sequenced with immunoSEQ multiplex PCR; TCRdb's copy has only in-frame clones and lacks some. Of about 110,000 clones listed, 85% to 95% were seen once; the top ten hold more than 0.65%. Germline loops: CDR1 SGHDT, CDR2 YYEEEE. The V segment lost 3 bases and the J segment 2 bases; nucleotides outside the gene matches: 2. The CDR3 runs to 13 residues. The source was peripheral blood, collected in the third trimester of pregnancy. The receptor was isolated from a female donor in good health, enrolled as a control in a pregnancy study. The chain employs TRBV5-6 and TRBJ2-7; 7 bases map to TRBD1. CDR3 DNA: TGTGCCAGCAGCTGGGACAGAACCTACGAGCAGTACTTC. This translates into CASSWDRTYEQYF.